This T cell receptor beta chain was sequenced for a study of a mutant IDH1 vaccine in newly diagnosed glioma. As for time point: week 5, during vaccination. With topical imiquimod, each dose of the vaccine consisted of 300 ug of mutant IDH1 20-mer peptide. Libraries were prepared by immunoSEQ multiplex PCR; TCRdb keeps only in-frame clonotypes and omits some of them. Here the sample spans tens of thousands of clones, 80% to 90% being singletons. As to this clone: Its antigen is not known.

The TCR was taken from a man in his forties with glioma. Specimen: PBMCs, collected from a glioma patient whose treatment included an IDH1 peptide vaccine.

CDR3 in DNA: TGCGCCAGCAGCTTTCGGGGGGATGAAAAACTGTTTTTT. Protein sequence: CASSFRGDEKLFF. V is TRBV5-1 and J is TRBJ1-4; D is possibly TRBD1 (5 bases). Trimming stripped 2 bases from V and 6 bases from J, with 8 bases between. The CDR3 runs to 13 residues. The germline gives CDR1 SGHRS, CDR2 YFSETQ. Full variable domain (missing parts from reference TRBV5-1 and TRBJ1-4): KAGVTQTPRYLIKTRGQQVTLSCSPISGHRSVSWYQQTPGQGLQFLFEYFSETQRNKGNFPGRFSGRQFSNSRSEMNVSTLELGDSALYLCASSFRGDEKLFFGSGTQLSVL.